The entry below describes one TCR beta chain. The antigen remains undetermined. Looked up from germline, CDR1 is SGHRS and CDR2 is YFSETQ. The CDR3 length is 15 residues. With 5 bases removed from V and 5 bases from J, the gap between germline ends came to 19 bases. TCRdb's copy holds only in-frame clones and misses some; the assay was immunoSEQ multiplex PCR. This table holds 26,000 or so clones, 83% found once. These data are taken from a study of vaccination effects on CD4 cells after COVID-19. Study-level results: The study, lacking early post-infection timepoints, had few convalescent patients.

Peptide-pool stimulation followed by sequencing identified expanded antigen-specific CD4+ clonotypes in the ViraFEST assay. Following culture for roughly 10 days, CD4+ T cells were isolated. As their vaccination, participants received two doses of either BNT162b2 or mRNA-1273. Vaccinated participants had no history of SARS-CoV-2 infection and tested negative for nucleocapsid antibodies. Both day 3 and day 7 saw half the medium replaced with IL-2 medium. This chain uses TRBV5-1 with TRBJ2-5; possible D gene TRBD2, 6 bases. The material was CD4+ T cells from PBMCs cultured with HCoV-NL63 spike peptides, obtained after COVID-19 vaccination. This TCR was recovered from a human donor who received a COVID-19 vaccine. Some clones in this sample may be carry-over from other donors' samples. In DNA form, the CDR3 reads TGCGCCAGCAGACACGCGCGGGACTTCGTGGAGACCCAGTACTTC. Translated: CASRHARDFVETQYF.